The next 26 T cell receptor beta chains were all read from a single sample in a study of response to subunit inactivated influenza vaccine listed by TCRdb under 2018. The library was made by RT-PCR. TCRdb shows the sequencer as Illumina HiSeq 2500. TCRdb took the public reads, trimmed them with fastp at Q25, ran MiXCR for clone calling and kept in-frame beta chains. All rows with the same CDR3 protein become a single entry with the most common DNA and genes. This sample lists roughly 650,000 distinct CDR3 sequences; 12% to 15% were detected once. The top ten hold 7.5% to 8% of the sample. Sequencing used PBMCs from blood, obtained approximately 15 days before vaccination. All receptors come from a man in his fifties who received an inactivated influenza vaccine. Donor details come from another sample of the same person, matched by shared clones.

The rearrangement joins TRBV7-9 to TRBJ2-5; TRBD1 aligns across 9 bases. Germline CDR1 SEHNR, CDR2 FQNEAQ (reference sequence). The J segment lost 4 bases and the V segment lost 3 bases, leaving 9 bases of the junction unmatched. The CDR3 totals 16 residues. This CDR3 reads CASSFFGTGPGETQYF. CDR3 DNA sequence: TGTGCCAGCAGCTTCTTCGGGACAGGGCCCGGAGAGACCCAGTACTTC. The whole variable domain, remainder taken from reference TRBV7-9 and TRBJ2-5, is DTGVSQNPRHKITKRGQNVTFRCDPISEHNRLYWYRQTLGQGPEFLTYFQNEAQLEKSRLLSDRFSAERPKGSFSTLEIQRTEQGDSAMYLCASSFFGTGPGETQYFGPGTRLLVL.

The chain has TRBV5-1 and TRBJ2-3; a weak D match, TRBD1 (6 bases). The CDR3 runs to 15 residues. The V gene lost 2 bases and the J gene lost 2 bases, with 12 bases spanning the gap. CDR1 is SGHRS, CDR2 YFSETQ, per germline. The CDR3 DNA is TGCGCCAGCAGCTTCAGGGGCCACCTCACAGATACGCAGTATTTT. It yields the protein CASSFRGHLTDTQYF.

V usage is TRBV3-1 and J usage is TRBJ1-2; D is undetermined. CDR3 size: 18 residues. CDR1 and CDR2 from the germline V gene are LGHDT and YNNKEL (reference sequence). Trimming left V 0 bases short and J 7 bases short, with 24 bases between. CDR3 bases: TGTGCCAGCAGCCAAGATCATACAGCGAGACCCAGCCTTGCTGGCTACACCTTC. Translated, it gives CASSQDHTARPSLAGYTF.

The rearrangement joins TRBV3-1 to TRBJ1-2; 7 nucleotides line up with TRBD1. Germline values: CDR1 LGHDT, CDR2 YNNKEL (reference sequence). The V segment lost 0 bases and the J segment 5 bases; nucleotides outside the gene matches: 9. The CDR3 runs 16 residues. The CDR3 region has the DNA TGTGCCAGCAGCCAAGATCTGGGACAGCGAAGTTATGGCTACACCTTC. Its protein is CASSQDLGQRSYGYTF.

V usage is TRBV2 and J usage is TRBJ2-6, with no clear D. The V gene lost 8 bases and the J gene lost 2 bases, with 13 bases spanning the gap. The CDR3 is made up of 15 amino acids. CDR1 is SNHLY, CDR2 FYNNEI, per germline. CDR3 protein: CASQPGFAGANVLTF. The CDR3 coding sequence is TGTGCCAGCCAACCGGGTTTTGCTGGGGCCAACGTCCTGACTTTC.

The chain combines TRBV6-2 or TRBV6-3 with TRBJ2-7; 13 nucleotides match TRBD2. The CDR3 is made up of 16 amino acids. V dropped 5 bases and J dropped 3; count of bases not matched to a gene: 7. Germline values: CDR1 MNHEY, CDR2 SVGEGT. The CDR3 DNA is TGTGCCAGCAGTGCGGCCGGGACTAGCGGGGTCTACGAGCAGTACTTC. Amino acid sequence: CASSAAGTSGVYEQYF.

The rearrangement links TRBV5-1 to TRBJ2-1, with TRBD1 identical over 7 bases. The CDR3 sequence is 18 residues long. Germline loops: CDR1 SGHRS, CDR2 YFSETQ. Losses at the gene ends were 4 bases for V and 4 bases for J; bases not matched to a gene: 17. CDR3 residues: CASSAGLQGTNSYNEQFF. The CDR3 bases are TGCGCCAGCAGCGCAGGGTTACAGGGGACCAACTCGTACAATGAGCAGTTCTTC.

Many counts were recorded for this clonotype. The chain uses TRBV11-2 and TRBJ2-1; D is perhaps TRBD2 (5 bases). The CDR3 spans 15 residues. V was pared by 4 bases and J by 12 bases, with 22 bases between. From germline, CDR1 is SGHAT and CDR2 FQNNGV. The CDR3 is CASSSPLRASRGQFF. In DNA, the CDR3 is TGTGCCAGCAGCTCCCCTCTGAGGGCCTCGAGAGGGCAGTTCTTC.

This clonotype was counted between two and nine times. The chain is built from TRBV3-1 and TRBJ2-5; 12 nucleotides align to TRBD2. The CDR3 runs 15 residues. The V and J ends lost 5 bases and 0 bases, in that order; junction bases with no gene match: 1. Germline V gene lookup returns CDR1 LGHDT and CDR2 YNNKEL (reference sequence). CDR3 residues: CASSWTSGNQETQYF. CDR3 coding DNA: TGTGCCAGCAGCTGGACTAGCGGGAACCAAGAGACCCAGTACTTC.

Turning to this clonotype: A much more abundant neighbour one base away suggests this may be a read error. The gene calls are TRBV7-9 and TRBJ2-1; D is unclear. This CDR3 comprises 11 residues. V was pared by 5 bases and J by 5 bases, with 4 bases between. CDR1 and CDR2 (germline): SEHNR, FQNEAQ (reference sequence). The CDR3 sequence: CASSHHNEQFF. In nucleotides, the CDR3 is TGTGCCAGCAGCCACCACAATGAGCAGTTCTTC. The full variable domain, its missing parts supplied by reference TRBV7-9 and TRBJ2-1, is DTGVSQNPRHKITKRGQNVTFRCDPISEHNRLYWYRQTLGQGPEFLTYFQNEAQLEKSRLLSDRFSAERPKGSFSTLEIQRTEQGDSAMYLCASSHHNEQFFGPGTRLTVL.

The rearrangement uses TRBV7-9 and TRBJ2-1; maybe TRBD1 (6 bases). This CDR3 spans 13 amino acids. The V end was cut by 3 bases, the J end by 8 bases, with 11 bases between. Germline V gives CDR1 SEHNR, CDR2 FQNEAQ (reference sequence). CDR3 DNA: TGTGCCAGCAGCTTGCAGGGGATTGATGAGCAGTTCTTC. This encodes CASSLQGIDEQFF.

The chain couples TRBV6-5 to TRBJ1-6, with 7 bases identical to TRBD1. Germline CDR1 and CDR2: MNHEY and SVGAGI. The V segment lost 4 bases and the J segment 5 bases; nucleotides outside the gene matches: 5. The CDR3 is 15 amino acids. The CDR3 protein is CASSSGTENNSPLHF. The CDR3 region has the DNA TGTGCCAGCAGTTCCGGGACAGAGAATAATTCACCCCTCCACTTT.

V gene TRBV7-6 combines with J gene TRBJ1-4; 7 nucleotides match TRBD1. This CDR3 has 16 residues. Per germline, CDR1 SGHVS and CDR2 FNYEAQ. V shed 5 bases, J shed 0 bases, and the junction held 6 bases outside the gene matches. The CDR3 region is CASSIGQAATNEKLFF. CDR3 coding DNA: TGTGCCAGCAGCATCGGACAGGCGGCAACTAATGAAAAACTGTTTTTT.

The chain couples TRBV20-1 to TRBJ1-1, with D hard to call. This CDR3 has 12 amino acids. Trimming took 3 bases from V and 11 from J, leaving 16 bases between them. Germline CDR1 and CDR2: DFQATT and SNEGSKA (reference sequence). The CDR3 region has the DNA TGCAGTGCTAGCCTAAACAGTGTGCAGGCTTTCTTT. Its protein is CSASLNSVQAFF.

The V and J genes are TRBV5-5 and TRBJ2-7; D is ambiguous. The V and J ends lost 3 bases and 7 bases respectively, with 11 bases between them. Germline V gene data show CDR1 as SGHKS and CDR2 as YYEKEE (reference sequence). The CDR3 length is 12 residues. CDR3 DNA sequence: TGTGCCAGCAGCTACTCCTTCCAAGAGCAGTACTTC. The encoded protein is CASSYSFQEQYF.

This clonotype has more than one count but fewer than ten. V usage is TRBV7-9 and J usage is TRBJ2-7; the D is unclear. V was pared by 5 bases and J by 3 bases, with 11 bases between. CDR1 SEHNR and CDR2 FQNEAQ come from the germline V gene (reference sequence). The CDR3 length is 13 residues. The CDR3 sequence is CASSQTWGYEQYF. The CDR3 DNA sequence: TGTGCCAGCAGCCAGACGTGGGGCTACGAGCAGTACTTC.

The V and J genes are TRBV14 and TRBJ2-1; TRBD1 matches at 11 bases. V was clipped by 1 base and J by 7 bases; unmatched bases: 6. The CDR3 contains 16 residues. Looked up from germline, CDR1 is SGHDN and CDR2 is FVKESK. DNA for the CDR3: TGTGCCAGCAGCCAAGGCCAGGGACAGGGGGTTAATGAGCAGTTCTTC. This codes for CASSQGQGQGVNEQFF.

The chain combines TRBV18 with TRBJ2-3, with D possibly matching TRBD2 (5 bases). With 0 bases removed from V and 4 bases from J, the gap between germline ends came to 5 bases. Germline-derived CDR1 and CDR2 are KGHSH and LQKENI. The CDR3 is made up of 13 amino acids. The CDR3 loop reads CASSPPSADTQYF. In nucleotides, the CDR3 is TGTGCCAGCTCACCACCTAGCGCAGATACGCAGTATTTT. The full variable domain, in which reference TRBV18 and TRBJ2-3 provide the parts outside the CDR3, is NAGVMQNPRHLVRRRGQEARLRCSPMKGHSHVYWYRQLPEEGLKFMVYLQKENIIDESGMPKERFSAEFPKEGPSILRIQQVVRGDSAAYFCASSPPSADTQYFGPGTRLTVL.

The chain recombines TRBV18 with TRBJ1-5; D is perhaps TRBD1 (5 bases). CDR1 and CDR2 from the germline V gene are KGHSH and LQKENI. With 6 bases removed from V and 0 bases from J, the gap between germline ends came to 15 bases. CDR3 length: 16 amino acids. DNA for the CDR3: TGTGCCAGCTCCCGCGGGACGGGCCCTAGCAATCAGCCCCAGCATTTT. Its protein product is CASSRGTGPSNQPQHF.

This clonotype has just a few counts. V gene TRBV7-2 combines with J gene TRBJ1-5; no reliable D call. The germline V gene has CDR1 SGHTA and CDR2 FQGNSA. This CDR3 is built from 15 residues. V lost 5 bases to trimming and J lost 3 bases, with 14 bases between them. In DNA, the CDR3 is TGTGCCAGCAGCCCACTCGTAGGAGTCAATCAGCCCCAGCATTTT. It codes for CASSPLVGVNQPQHF. Using reference TRBV7-2 and TRBJ1-5 for the parts outside the CDR3, the full variable domain is GAGVSQSPSNKVTEKGKDVELRCDPISGHTALYWYRQSLGQGLEFLIYFQGNSAPDKSGLPSDRFSAERTGGSVSTLTIQRTQQEDSAVYLCASSPLVGVNQPQHFGDGTRLSIL.

The chain recombines TRBV6-6 with TRBJ2-1, with D maybe TRBD2 (6 bases). The ends were cut back, 8 bases at V and 9 bases at J, with 11 bases in the middle. This CDR3 is built from 11 residues. Per germline, CDR1 MNHNY and CDR2 SVGAGI (reference sequence). DNA for the CDR3: TGTGCCAGCTCCGCGGAGGGTGAGCAGTTCTTC. Amino acids: CASSAEGEQFF.

This clonotype has just a few counts. The chain has TRBV5-1 and TRBJ1-4, with 7 bases matching TRBD1. The CDR3 is 14 amino acids. V lost 4 bases, J lost 4 bases, and 4 bases stayed unmatched. In germline, CDR1 is SGHRS, CDR2 YFSETQ. The DNA of the CDR3 is TGCGCCAGCAGCATAGGACAGGATAATGAAAAACTGTTTTTT. It is translated as CASSIGQDNEKLFF.

This clonotype has only a few counts. The chain combines TRBV20-1 with TRBJ2-1; TRBD2 matches 10 bases. In germline, CDR1 is DFQATT, CDR2 SNEGSKA (reference sequence). With V trimmed by 6 bases and J by 5 bases, 7 bases remained unmatched. CDR3 length: 14 amino acids. CDR3 amino acids: CSAISGGADNEQFF. Written as DNA, the CDR3 is TGCAGTGCCATAAGCGGGGGGGCAGACAATGAGCAGTTCTTC.

This clonotype was seen at least ten times. The V call is TRBV28, the J call TRBJ1-5; D is unresolved. The V gene's germline CDR1 is MDHEN and CDR2 SYDVKM. The CDR3 contains 13 residues. Trimming removed 4 bases from V and 6 bases from J, with 10 bases in between. The CDR3 region is CASSSASTQPQHF. The CDR3 DNA is TGTGCCAGCAGTTCGGCCAGTACTCAGCCCCAGCATTTT.

The J gene is TRBJ2-7, the V gene TRBV7-9; TRBD2 agrees at 7 bases. The CDR3 sequence is 14 residues long. The V segment lost 1 base and the J segment 5 bases; nucleotides outside the gene matches: 5. CDR1 SEHNR and CDR2 FQNEAQ come from the germline V gene (reference sequence). Here the CDR3 reads CASSLGGRNDEQYF. DNA for the CDR3: TGTGCCAGCAGCTTAGGCGGGAGAAACGACGAGCAGTACTTC.

V usage is TRBV28 and J usage is TRBJ2-3; D may be TRBD1 (5 bases). The germline V and J ends were trimmed by 7 bases and 3 bases, with 11 bases remaining between them. CDR1 is MDHEN and CDR2 is SYDVKM in the germline V gene. The CDR3 runs 13 residues. The CDR3 nucleotides are TGTGCCAGCAACATCAGGGCGACAGATACGCAGTATTTT. It specifies CASNIRATDTQYF.